The sequence of this T cell receptor beta chain was determined in a study of T cell repertoires in cytomegalovirus infection (dated by TCRdb to between 2018 and 2021). The study in broad terms: Peptide stimulations targeted recently identified HLA-C-restricted CMV epitopes, whose presentation resists viral immunomodulation, together with well-studied HLA-B-restricted epitopes. Because public TCR beta signatures pointed to carriage of CMV infection together with the matching HLA type, the HLA type of each donor mattered for the analysis.

What this sample's treatment or condition label stands for: in vitro stimulation with specific CMV peptide epitopes to enrich CMV-specific T cells. TCRdb records Illumina HiSeq 1500 as the sequencer. TCRdb trimmed public reads at Q25 via fastp, called clones via MiXCR and kept in-frame beta chains. Entries are consolidated by CDR3 protein sequence, retaining the most common genes and DNA. Present in this sample are fewer than 950,000 distinct CDR3 sequences, less than 35% of which were seen just once. Jointly, the top ten make up under 15% of the sample. The investigation overall reported the following: The ex vivo response was dominated by HLA-C-restricted CMV-specific TCR beta clonotypes, which also provided the single most frequent clonotype in two of eight donors. Cumulative frequency of public TCR beta family members discriminated carriers of CMV infection plus the relevant HLA type in this cohort and an independent approximately 340-donor cohort.

From the cysteine up to the phenylalanine, the CDR3 has a length of 15 residues. The read is trimmed to its CDR3 DNA, 45 bases read in frame from base 1. Taken from the germline V gene, the CDR1 and CDR2 loops are MGHDK and SYGVNS. V is pared back by 2 bases and J by 2 bases, with 12 bases lying between the germline termini. With regard to this clonotype: This clone's antigen is unknown. No clone much larger than this one lies a single base away; base qualities are absent.

The chain joins TRBV25-1 to TRBJ2-5; the D gene is possibly TRBD1, with 6 bases matching. The specimen was cultured CD8+ T cells from PBMCs, collected from culture after CMV antigen stimulation. The clonotype was recovered from a human donor in good health (CMV status not recorded). Some clones in this sample may be carry-over from other donors' samples. The DNA sequence is TGTGCCAGCAGTGAAAGGGACATGCTACAAGAGACCCAGTACTTC. It translates to CASSERDMLQETQYF.